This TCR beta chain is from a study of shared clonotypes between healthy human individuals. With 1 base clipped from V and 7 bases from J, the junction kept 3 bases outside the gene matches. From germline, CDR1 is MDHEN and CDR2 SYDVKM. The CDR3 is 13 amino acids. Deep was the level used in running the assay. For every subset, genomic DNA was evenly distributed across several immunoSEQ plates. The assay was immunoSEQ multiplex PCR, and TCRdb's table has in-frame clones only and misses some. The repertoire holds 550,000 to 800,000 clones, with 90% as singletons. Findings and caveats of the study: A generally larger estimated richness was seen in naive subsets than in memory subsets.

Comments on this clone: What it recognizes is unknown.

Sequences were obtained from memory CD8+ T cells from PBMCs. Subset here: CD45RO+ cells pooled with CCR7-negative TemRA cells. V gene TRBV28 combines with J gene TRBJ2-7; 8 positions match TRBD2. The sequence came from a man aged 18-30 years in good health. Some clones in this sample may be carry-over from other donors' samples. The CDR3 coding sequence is TGTGCCAGCAGTTTATCGGGGGGGAGGGAGCAGTACTTC. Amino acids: CASSLSGGREQYF.